Below are 22 T cell receptor beta chains sequenced from a single sample in a study of blood T cell repertoires in COVID-19. TCRdb keeps only in-frame clones here, not all; method: immunoSEQ multiplex PCR. The profile shows 68,000 or so clones, 85% to 90% of them singletons. Specimen: peripheral blood. The receptors originated from a man aged 45-65 years with active COVID-19.

This rearrangement joins TRBV6-5 to TRBJ1-4, with 8 bases lining up with TRBD1. Germline values: CDR1 MNHEY, CDR2 SVGAGI. V lost 8 bases, J lost 6 bases, and 8 bases stayed unmatched. This CDR3 contains 14 residues. This chain's CDR3 is CASAKDRGDEKLFF. CDR3 DNA sequence: TGTGCCAGCGCTAAAGACAGGGGTGATGAAAAACTGTTTTTT.

CDR3 loop: CASKPFIRADTQYF. The CDR3 DNA is TGTGCCAGCAAGCCATTCATCAGGGCGGATACGCAGTATTTT. The chain links TRBV4-2 to TRBJ2-3, with D perhaps TRBD1 (5 bases). The CDR3 sequence is 14 residues long. Germline V gives CDR1 LGHNA, CDR2 YNFKEQ. V was trimmed by 7 bases and J by 6 bases, leaving 17 bases between them.

The chain is built from TRBV10-2 and TRBJ1-1; tentative D call: TRBD1 (6 bases). The CDR3 has 13 residues. Trimming pared 6 bases from V and 0 bases from J, leaving 8 bases between. In germline, CDR1 is WSHSY, CDR2 SAAADI. CDR3 sequence: CASRGQMNTEAFF. CDR3 DNA sequence: TGCGCCAGCAGAGGACAGATGAACACTGAAGCTTTCTTT.

This sequence joins TRBV19 and TRBJ1-2, with D uncertain. The CDR3 sequence is 14 residues long. Germline V gene lookup returns CDR1 LNHDA and CDR2 SQIVND (reference sequence). Trimming shortened V by 7 bases and J by 2 bases, and 14 bases separated the two germline ends. This CDR3 is CASTPFAGNYGYTF. CDR3 coding DNA: TGTGCCAGTACTCCCTTTGCGGGGAACTATGGCTACACCTTC.

J is TRBJ2-1 and V is TRBV25-1, with 9 bases fitting TRBD2. This CDR3 spans 15 amino acids. Germline CDR1 MGHDK, CDR2 SYGVNS. V shed 1 base and J 9 bases; nucleotides not matched to a gene: 7. CDR3 residues: CASSEFRGGAGEQFF. Here the CDR3 DNA reads TGTGCCAGCAGTGAATTTCGCGGGGGGGCTGGTGAGCAGTTCTTC.

The CDR3 spells CASSLVGATGEKLFF. Written as DNA, the CDR3 is TGCGCCAGCAGCTTGGTGGGGGCGACGGGGGAAAAACTGTTTTTT. The rearrangement uses TRBV5-1 and TRBJ1-4, with D possibly matching TRBD1 (6 bases). Trimming stripped 0 bases from V and 8 bases from J, with 14 bases between. Per the germline V gene, CDR1 is SGHRS and CDR2 is YFSETQ. This CDR3 spans 15 amino acids.

The chain joins TRBV29-1 to TRBJ1-2; 7 nucleotides line up with TRBD1. Per the germline V gene, CDR1 is SQVTM and CDR2 is ANQGSEA. There are 14 residues in the CDR3. V shed 1 base and J 3 bases; nucleotides not matched to a gene: 5. This chain's CDR3 is CSVEGSGGDYGYTF. The CDR3 DNA reads as TGCAGCGTTGAAGGTTCAGGGGGTGACTATGGCTACACCTTC.

This clone has a handful of counts. This chain connects TRBV19 to TRBJ2-1; no reliable D call. The CDR3 runs to 17 residues. V dropped 5 bases and J dropped 2 bases, with 19 bases sitting between them. CDR1 and CDR2 (germline): LNHDA, SQIVND (reference sequence). CDR3 sequence: CASSRTSWAPPYNEQFF. The CDR3 DNA follows: TGTGCCAGTAGTCGCACCAGCTGGGCACCCCCCTACAATGAGCAGTTCTTC.

This chain joins TRBV20-1 and TRBJ2-7; 10 nucleotides align to TRBD2. Losses at the gene ends were 3 bases for V and 5 bases for J; bases not matched to a gene: 7. This CDR3 has 14 amino acids. CDR1 and CDR2 from the germline V gene are DFQATT and SNEGSKA (reference sequence). The CDR3: CSASIAGGTDEQYF. The CDR3 region has the DNA TGCAGTGCTAGTATAGCGGGGGGTACCGACGAGCAGTACTTC.

The chain employs TRBV15 and TRBJ1-5, with 8 bases lining up with TRBD1. Unmatched junction bases numbered 6, after V lost 1 base and J lost 1 base. Per the germline V gene, CDR1 is LNHNV and CDR2 is YYDKDF (reference sequence). The CDR3 runs to 17 residues. CDR3 amino acids: CATSRGDRGTSNQPQHF. The DNA of the CDR3 is TGTGCCACCAGCAGAGGAGACAGGGGAACCAGCAATCAGCCCCAGCATTTT.

V and J are TRBV3-1 (or the pseudogene TRBV3-2) and TRBJ2-5; D may be TRBD2 (7 bases). The V end was cut by 4 bases, the J end by 2 bases, with 23 bases between. This CDR3 is built from 18 residues. Germline CDR1 and CDR2: LGHDT and YNNKEL (reference sequence). CDR3 loop: CASSRNLAAGAQQETQYF. The CDR3 region has the DNA TGTGCCAGCAGCCGGAACTTGGCCGCGGGGGCCCAACAAGAGACCCAGTACTTC.

The chain is built from TRBV29-1 and TRBJ1-1, with 9 bases lining up with TRBD1. This CDR3 is built from 14 residues. J lost 4 bases, V lost 6 bases, and 9 bases had no gene match. Germline CDR1 SQVTM, CDR2 ANQGSEA. For the CDR3, the DNA is TGCAGCGTCCTACGACAGGGGGTTGGCACTGAAGCTTTCTTT. Protein: CSVLRQGVGTEAFF.

This chain's CDR3 is CASSSSGGAGETQYF. CDR3 DNA sequence: TGTGCCAGCAGCTCAAGCGGGGGGGCAGGGGAGACCCAGTACTTC. The V gene is TRBV7-8, the J gene TRBJ2-5; 10 nucleotides match TRBD2. This CDR3 comprises 15 residues. V shed 4 bases, J shed 5 bases, and the junction held 7 bases outside the gene matches. Germline assignment: CDR1 SGHVS and CDR2 FQNEAQ.

This chain connects TRBV5-6 to TRBJ2-1; 8 bases fit TRBD1. Germline lookup yields CDR1 SGHDT and CDR2 YYEEEE. The trim removed 3 bases at V and 8 bases at J, leaving 7 bases unmatched. There are 14 residues in the CDR3. The DNA for the CDR3 is TGTGCCAGCAGCTCGGCAGGGGGCCTGGATGAGCAGTTCTTC. Translating gives CASSSAGGLDEQFF.

Turning to this clone: Relative to the germline gene, one junction end is altered; a read error may explain this. This rearrangement joins TRBV7-3 to TRBJ2-2; D remains unclear. The germline CDR1 and CDR2 sequences are SGHTA and FQGTGA. CDR3 length: 15 residues. The CDR3 here is CASSAQLATSGELFF. For the CDR3, the DNA is TGTGCCAGCAGCGCCCAATTAGCTACATCCGGAGAGCTGTTTTTT. The whole variable domain, filled in from reference TRBV7-3 and TRBJ2-2, reads GAGVSQTPSNKVTEKGKYVELRCDPISGHTALYWYRQSLGQGPEFLIYFQGTGAADDSGLPNDRFFAVRPEGSVSTLKIQRTERGDSAVYLCASSAQLATSGELFFGEGSRLTVL.

This rearrangement joins TRBV28 to TRBJ1-2; unclear D gene. Germline values: CDR1 MDHEN, CDR2 SYDVKM. Trimming took off 5 bases at V and 3 bases at J, with 13 bases between the two ends. CDR3 length: 14 residues. CDR3 sequence reads: CASSKIQDYYGYTF. The CDR3 DNA sequence: TGTGCCAGCAGTAAAATTCAGGATTACTATGGCTACACCTTC.

CDR3 coding DNA: TGTGCCAGCAGTAATCAGAACTATGGCTACACCTTC. This codes for CASSNQNYGYTF. This rearrangement joins TRBV6-5 to TRBJ1-2; D uncertain. Trimming cost V 5 bases and J 2 bases, with 6 bases left between them. The CDR3 covers 12 residues. The germline CDR1 and CDR2 sequences are MNHEY and SVGAGI.

The V and J genes are TRBV27 and TRBJ1-2, with 10 nucleotides matching TRBD1. The CDR3 is 15 residues long. With V trimmed by 3 bases and J by 4 bases, 5 bases remained unmatched. Germline CDR1 is MNHEY and CDR2 is SMNVEV (reference sequence). The CDR3 sequence is CASSFRDRGFYGYTF. The DNA of the CDR3 is TGTGCCAGCAGTTTCCGGGACAGGGGATTCTATGGCTACACCTTC.

The chain combines TRBV5-1 with TRBJ2-2; D not certain. This CDR3 comprises 14 residues. The germline V gene has CDR1 SGHRS and CDR2 YFSETQ. V gave up 2 bases and J gave up 1 base, with 6 bases separating them. The CDR3 reads CASSFGLNTGELFF. As DNA, the CDR3 is TGCGCCAGCAGCTTCGGTCTGAACACCGGGGAGCTGTTTTTT.

This chain uses TRBV18 with TRBJ2-7, with TRBD1 identical over 8 bases. There are 14 residues in the CDR3. Unmatched junction bases numbered 3, after V lost 0 bases and J lost 5 bases. The germline CDR1 and CDR2 sequences are KGHSH and LQKENI. CDR3 region: CASSPPAGGNEQYF. In nucleotides, the CDR3 is TGTGCCAGCTCACCACCGGCAGGGGGCAACGAGCAGTACTTC.

The chain is built from TRBV9 and TRBJ1-3; D is possibly TRBD1 (6 bases). CDR3 size: 16 residues. V gave up 4 bases and J gave up 2 bases, with 16 bases separating them. Germline CDR1 is SGDLS and CDR2 is YYNGEE. CDR3 protein: CASSPGTSYPGNTIYF. CDR3 in DNA: TGTGCCAGCAGCCCAGGGACATCTTACCCTGGAAACACCATATATTTT.

The chain employs TRBV19 and TRBJ1-2, with D possibly matching TRBD1 (6 bases). V dropped 5 bases and J dropped 4 bases, with 11 bases sitting between them. CDR1 LNHDA and CDR2 SQIVND come from the germline V gene (reference sequence). The CDR3 covers 13 residues. This chain's CDR3 is CASSRQGSYGYTF. CDR3 sequence (DNA): TGTGCCAGTAGTCGGCAGGGGAGCTATGGCTACACCTTC.